Below are 25 T cell receptor beta chains sequenced from a single sample in a study of early T cells in non-severe SARS-CoV-2 infection (dated by TCRdb to the early 2020s). The protocol used for the library was 5' RACE. TCRdb records NextSeq 500 as the sequencer. The public sequencing data were trimmed at Q25 with fastp and processed into clonotypes with MiXCR by TCRdb, which kept only in-frame beta chains. Entries are consolidated by CDR3 protein sequence, retaining the most common genes and DNA. The table for this sample lists about 33,000 distinct CDR3 sequences; approximately 5.2% of them were counted only once. The top ten clonotypes cover under 6% of the sample. Source material: whole blood. The receptor set was obtained from an adult who was a healthcare worker with PCR-confirmed SARS-CoV-2 infection or an uninfected control (not recorded which).

The table lists this clonotype with a few counts. J is TRBJ2-1 and V is TRBV20-1, with D perhaps matching TRBD2 (5 bases). V lost 5 bases to trimming and J lost 2 bases, with 13 bases between them. CDR1 is DFQATT, CDR2 SNEGSKA, per germline (reference sequence). This CDR3 has 14 amino acids. In DNA, the CDR3 is TGCAGTGCTCGTCCCACCGGGACCTACAATGAGCAGTTCTTC. This gives the protein CSARPTGTYNEQFF.

This clonotype was counted at least ten times. The rearrangement joins TRBV29-1 to TRBJ2-1, with 10 bases fitting TRBD2. This CDR3 comprises 14 residues. Germline values: CDR1 SQVTM, CDR2 ANQGSEA. Germline trimming cut 8 bases from V and 6 bases from J; bases unmatched to any gene: 10. CDR3 sequence reads: CSYMSSGSGNEQFF. The CDR3 DNA is TGCAGCTATATGTCTAGCGGGAGCGGCAATGAGCAGTTCTTC.

This clonotype was counted many times. The J gene is TRBJ1-1, the V gene TRBV28; D is ambiguous. This CDR3 is built from 12 residues. V was trimmed by 6 bases and J by 6 bases, leaving 11 bases between them. Per the germline V gene, CDR1 is MDHEN and CDR2 is SYDVKM. The CDR3 nucleotides read TGTGCCAGCAGCCGAGGACTCCCTGAAGCTTTCTTT. Translating gives CASSRGLPEAFF.

Ten or more counts support this clonotype. The V and J genes are TRBV7-2 and TRBJ2-7, with D possibly being TRBD1 or TRBD2 (6 bases each). CDR1 SGHTA and CDR2 FQGNSA come from the germline V gene. V was clipped by 1 base and J by 4 bases, with 14 bases between them. CDR3 size: 15 residues. CDR3 sequence (DNA): TGTGCCAGCAGCTTAGGGGGGGCCGCCCCGTACGAGCAGTACTTC. Translating it yields CASSLGGAAPYEQYF.

This clonotype was counted only a few times. The chain employs TRBV6-5 and TRBJ1-4; D is ambiguous. From germline, CDR1 is MNHEY and CDR2 SVGAGI. The V and J ends lost 0 bases and 4 bases respectively, with 3 bases between them. The CDR3 contains 13 residues. DNA of the CDR3: TGTGCCAGCAGTTACTCGCATAATGAAAAACTGTTTTTT. As protein: CASSYSHNEKLFF.

The chain links TRBV12-5 to TRBJ1-1; no firm D call. The CDR3 has 18 residues. The V gene's germline CDR1 is LGHNT and CDR2 FRNRAP. The V end lost 9 bases, the J end lost 1 base, and 27 bases lay between the germline ends. The CDR3 loop is CASRAPWVSRLKNTEAFF. The CDR3 nucleotides are TGTGCTAGCAGAGCCCCTTGGGTGTCCCGATTAAAGAACACTGAAGCTTTCTTT.

There are many counts of this clonotype. V gene TRBV19 combines with J gene TRBJ1-2, with D unresolved. This CDR3 comprises 13 residues. The ends were cut back, 8 bases at V and 6 bases at J, with 16 bases in the middle. Looked up from germline, CDR1 is LNHDA and CDR2 is SQIVND (reference sequence). CDR3 in DNA: TGTGCCAGTGTGTTTTTGGGAGGGAATGGCTACACCTTC. Protein product: CASVFLGGNGYTF.

This clonotype was seen at least ten times. CDR3 region: CASSQNTLQGAVELFF. The DNA for the CDR3 is TGCGCCAGCAGCCAAAACACGTTACAGGGGGCGGTGGAGCTGTTTTTT. The V gene is TRBV4-1, the J gene TRBJ2-2; TRBD1 matches 9 bases. Germline trimming cut 2 bases from V and 10 bases from J; bases unmatched to any gene: 11. The germline CDR1 and CDR2 sequences are MGHRA and YSYEKL. The CDR3 covers 16 residues.

This clonotype has a count of ten or more. This chain uses TRBV5-5 with TRBJ2-7; 9 nucleotides align to TRBD2. Germline V gene lookup returns CDR1 SGHKS and CDR2 YYEKEE (reference sequence). The V segment lost 0 bases and the J segment 1 base; nucleotides outside the gene matches: 2. The CDR3 runs 15 residues. The CDR3 coding sequence is TGTGCCAGCAGCTTGGTTCTAGCGGGATCCTACGAGCAGTACGTC. This translates into CASSLVLAGSYEQYV.

This clonotype showed up many times. The V call is TRBV12-5, the J call TRBJ2-2, with D tentatively TRBD1 (5 bases). Germline V gene lookup returns CDR1 LGHNT and CDR2 FRNRAP. This CDR3 has 14 amino acids. V was shortened by 7 bases and J by 0 bases, with 9 bases between the two germline ends. For the CDR3, the DNA is TGTGCTAGTGCTGGGGCGCCGAACACCGGGGAGCTGTTTTTT. Translating it yields CASAGAPNTGELFF. Variable domain in full (rest from reference TRBV12-5 and TRBJ2-2): DARVTQTPRHKVTEMGQEVTMRCQPILGHNTVFWYRQTMMQGLELLAYFRNRAPLDDSGMPKDRFSAEMPDATLATLKIQPSEPRDSAVYFCASAGAPNTGELFFGEGSRLTVL.

The table lists this clonotype with many counts. This sequence joins TRBV29-1 and TRBJ1-1; TRBD1 is a possible D gene (5 bases). Trimming cost V 4 bases and J 7 bases, with 10 bases left between them. The length of the CDR3 is 11 residues. Germline V gene data show CDR1 as SQVTM and CDR2 as ANQGSEA. The CDR3: CSVGRGGEAFF. In DNA form, the CDR3 reads TGCAGCGTTGGAAGGGGCGGTGAAGCTTTCTTT.

This clonotype was seen more than once but under ten times. The chain is built from TRBV6-2 or TRBV6-3 and TRBJ2-7; 8 bases line up with TRBD1. Unmatched junction bases numbered 9, after V lost 5 bases and J lost 6 bases. Germline CDR1 MNHEY, CDR2 SVGEGT. The CDR3 length is 14 residues. CDR3 sequence (DNA): TGTGCCAGCAGTCTCGACAGGGGTTACGGCGAGCAGTACGTC. Amino acid sequence: CASSLDRGYGEQYV.

This chain uses TRBV5-1 with TRBJ2-5; D possibly matches TRBD1 or TRBD2 (5 bases each). The V end was cut by 4 bases, the J end by 0 bases, with 22 bases between. CDR1 and CDR2 from the germline V gene are SGHRS and YFSETQ. CDR3 length: 18 residues. CDR3 nucleotide sequence: TGCGCCAGCAGCCTGGGACCCCTAGTCTTTGGGTACCAAGAGACCCAGTACTTC. The encoded protein is CASSLGPLVFGYQETQYF.

This clonotype was picked up many times. The V gene is TRBV20-1, the J gene TRBJ2-3; 8 nucleotides agree with TRBD2. After removal of 4 bases from V and 4 bases from J, the junction contained 13 bases not matched to a gene. The germline V gene encodes CDR1 DFQATT and CDR2 SNEGSKA (reference sequence). This CDR3 region has 16 residues. Here the CDR3 reads CSAKEGLGFRPDTQYF. CDR3 nucleotide sequence: TGCAGTGCTAAGGAGGGACTAGGGTTTCGACCAGATACGCAGTATTTT.

This clonotype was seen ten or more times. This chain links TRBV20-1 with TRBJ1-3; the D is unclear. The V gene lost 4 bases and the J gene lost 0 bases, with 16 bases spanning the gap. The CDR3 spans 16 residues. In germline, CDR1 is DFQATT, CDR2 SNEGSKA (reference sequence). The CDR3 nucleotides read TGCAGTGCTACAAATAGACACTCTAGCTCTGGAAACACCATATATTTT. Its translation: CSATNRHSSSGNTIYF.

In the case of this clonotype: A much more abundant neighbour one base away suggests this may be a read error. V gene TRBV12-5 combines with J gene TRBJ1-3; D uncertain. CDR1 LGHNT and CDR2 FRNRAP come from the germline V gene. The CDR3 covers 15 residues. CDR3 DNA sequence: TGTGCTAGTGGTTCCCCCAGTGGGTCTGGAAACACCGTATATTTT. Its protein is CASGSPSGSGNTVYF.

This clonotype showed up many times. The V and J genes are TRBV2 and TRBJ2-1; D might be TRBD1 (6 bases). This CDR3 is 15 amino acids long. The V end lost 8 bases, the J end lost 12 bases, and 26 bases lay between the germline ends. From germline, CDR1 is SNHLY and CDR2 FYNNEI. This CDR3 is CASRFDSISKGGQFF. CDR3 coding DNA: TGTGCCAGCCGTTTCGATTCTATCTCCAAAGGGGGGCAGTTCTTC. Filled out from reference TRBV2 and TRBJ2-1, the complete variable domain reads EPEVTQTPSHQVTQMGQEVILRCVPISNHLYFYWYRQILGQKVEFLVSFYNNEISEKSEIFDDQFSVERPDGSNFTLKIRSTKLEDSAMYFCASRFDSISKGGQFFGPGTRLTVL.

Only a few counts were recorded for this clonotype. The chain carries TRBV19 and TRBJ2-1; D possibly corresponds to TRBD1 (8 bases). The CDR3 is 14 residues long. Germline V gene sequence: CDR1 LNHDA, CDR2 SQIVND (reference sequence). Trimming removed 3 bases at V and 6 bases at J, with 12 bases between. Written as DNA, the CDR3 is TGTGCCAGTAGTATGAGCGGGACAGGCAATGAGCAGTTCTTC. It codes for CASSMSGTGNEQFF.

This clonotype was seen repeatedly, ten times or more. The rearrangement uses TRBV10-3 and TRBJ1-4, with D perhaps matching TRBD1 (5 bases). V was cut by 6 bases and J by 7 bases, with 6 bases left in between. The CDR3 runs 11 residues. Germline lookup yields CDR1 ENHRY and CDR2 SYGVKD. DNA for the CDR3: TGTGCCATCAGCGGGGGTGAAAAACTGTTTTTT. Translated, it gives CAISGGEKLFF.

This clonotype came up many times. The rearrangement uses TRBV28 and TRBJ2-7; D is ambiguous. Germline lookup yields CDR1 MDHEN and CDR2 SYDVKM. The CDR3 consists of 13 residues. V lost 8 bases and J 0 bases, leaving 11 bases between the germline ends. The CDR3 reads CASVGPSSYEQYF. Here the CDR3 DNA reads TGTGCCAGCGTGGGCCCAAGCTCCTACGAGCAGTACTTC.

This clonotype occurred many times. This chain joins TRBV28 and TRBJ2-7, with 9 bases matching TRBD1. Germline values: CDR1 MDHEN, CDR2 SYDVKM. V gave up 5 bases and J gave up 5 bases; unmatched junction bases: 10. The CDR3 is 15 amino acids. CDR3 loop: CASSAPGTGPHEQYF. The CDR3 region has the DNA TGTGCCAGCAGTGCCCCCGGGACAGGGCCCCACGAGCAGTACTTC.

This clonotype was counted at least ten times. The CDR3 sequence is CASSPRAGGSSSFEQFF. The CDR3 coding sequence is TGTGCCAGCAGCCCCCGGGCGGGAGGAAGTAGCAGCTTTGAGCAGTTCTTC. This chain joins TRBV7-8 and TRBJ2-1; 8 bases are a match to TRBD2. The CDR3 has 17 amino acids. V was clipped by 5 bases and J by 9 bases; unmatched bases: 18. CDR1 SGHVS and CDR2 FQNEAQ come from the germline V gene.

Many counts were recorded for this clonotype. V and J are TRBV25-1 and TRBJ2-2; unclear D gene. The CDR3 length is 13 residues. Germline CDR1 and CDR2: MGHDK and SYGVNS. Trimming pared 5 bases from V and 3 bases from J, leaving 7 bases between. This chain's CDR3 is CASSLPYTGELFF. The DNA of the CDR3 is TGTGCCAGCAGTCTCCCATACACCGGGGAGCTGTTTTTT.

This clonotype was counted at least ten times. The chain combines TRBV18 with TRBJ2-1; 7 bases are shared with TRBD1. Losses at the gene ends were 3 bases for V and 2 bases for J; bases not matched to a gene: 10. Per germline, CDR1 KGHSH and CDR2 LQKENI. The CDR3 is made up of 17 amino acids. The CDR3 loop reads CASSPVSPGQTYNEQFF. DNA of the CDR3: TGTGCCAGCTCACCCGTATCCCCGGGACAGACCTACAATGAGCAGTTCTTC. Drawing the rest from reference TRBV18 and TRBJ2-1, the complete variable domain is NAGVMQNPRHLVRRRGQEARLRCSPMKGHSHVYWYRQLPEEGLKFMVYLQKENIIDESGMPKERFSAEFPKEGPSILRIQQVVRGDSAAYFCASSPVSPGQTYNEQFFGPGTRLTVL.

There are many counts of this clonotype. V and J are TRBV6-2 or TRBV6-3 and TRBJ2-1; 7 nucleotides match TRBD1. The J segment lost 6 bases and the V segment lost 4 bases, leaving 15 bases of the junction unmatched. The germline CDR1 and CDR2 sequences are MNHEY and SVGEGT. This CDR3 contains 17 residues. CDR3 in DNA: TGTGCCAGCAGTTTTATAGAGACAGGGTATCTCAGCAATGAGCAGTTCTTC. Its translation: CASSFIETGYLSNEQFF.